The clone carrying this TCR beta chain was detected only once. Its specificity is not known. Single viable CD3+CD4+CD8-CD45RO+ cells were sorted as the memory CD4+ T cells. After thawing, CD4+ T cells were positively selected. These data are taken from a study of memory CD4+ T cells and cytomegalovirus serostatus. Points from the study as a whole: Median bootstrapped AUC for CMV status was just over 0.94 originally, around 0.91 US-trained. CD4+ memory repertoires contained about two fifths of the roughly 160 reported CMV TCRbeta sequences. Suggested: most of the CMV-linked TCR signature lies in CD4+ memory cells.

Some clones are missing from TCRdb's copy, which holds only in-frame ones; the method was immunoSEQ multiplex PCR. The sample lists approximately 51,000 clones; 70% to 75% were seen once. The V and J ends lost 8 bases and 7 bases, in that order; junction bases with no gene match: 4. CDR3 length: 12 amino acids. Germline CDR1 and CDR2: SNHLY and FYNNEI. The TCR comes from an adult in good health and CMV-seropositive. V usage is TRBV2 and J usage is TRBJ2-2, with 7 bases identical to TRBD1. The sequencing input was memory CD4+ T cells from blood. The DNA of the CDR3 is TGTGCCAGCGGCAGGGGGATCGGGGAGCTGTTTTTT. Residues: CASGRGIGELFF.